This T cell receptor beta chain is from a study of identifying expanded T cells in peripheral blood. Notes on the study in general: Over around two and four weeks, about 15 and 19 clones changed, versus approximately 1.2 between replicates.

Collection occurred without any documented infections or immune events in donors. The repertoire was sequenced with immunoSEQ multiplex PCR; TCRdb's copy has only in-frame clones and lacks some. The sample yields about 110,000 clones, around 90% seen once. The CDR3 sequence is 11 residues long. Trimming took off 6 bases at V and 1 base at J, with 6 bases between the two ends. The germline gives CDR1 DFQATT, CDR2 SNEGSKA (reference sequence). Of note for this clone: What it binds is not known.

The chain carries TRBV20-1 and TRBJ1-1; D not resolved. Sequenced material: blood. This TCR was recovered from a person aged 18 to 69 in good health. The DNA of the CDR3 is TGCAGTGCCCCGTGGAACACTGAAGCTTTCTTT. Amino acids: CSAPWNTEAFF.